This T cell receptor (beta chain) was profiled in a study of OX40 agonist ivuxolimab in advanced cancers. Study observations and caveats: The study found that CD8+ T cells averaged more expanded clones than CD4+. Low levels of normalized T-cell clonal expansion also appeared in some nonresponders.

Repertoires were generated with immunoSEQ multiplex PCR, while TCRdb's copy carries only in-frame clones and drops some. The sample holds 60,000 to 100,000 clones; 85% to 95% are singletons and the top ten take approximately 11%. This clone was detected once. Its specificity is not known. CDR1 and CDR2 (germline): MNHNY, SVGAGI (reference sequence). The V segment lost 0 bases and the J segment 5 bases; nucleotides outside the gene matches: 7. This CDR3 region has 16 residues. The V gene is TRBV6-6, the J gene TRBJ2-3; TRBD2 aligns across 8 bases. The clonotype comes from an adult with an advanced solid tumor such as melanoma, head and neck, liver or kidney cancer. The sample consisted of CD4+ or CD8+ T cells sorted from blood, taken in a trial of the OX40 agonist ivuxolimab. CDR3 loop: CASSYSVGGALDTQYF. In nucleotides, the CDR3 is TGTGCCAGCAGTTACTCTGTCGGGGGGGCCTTAGATACGCAGTATTTT.